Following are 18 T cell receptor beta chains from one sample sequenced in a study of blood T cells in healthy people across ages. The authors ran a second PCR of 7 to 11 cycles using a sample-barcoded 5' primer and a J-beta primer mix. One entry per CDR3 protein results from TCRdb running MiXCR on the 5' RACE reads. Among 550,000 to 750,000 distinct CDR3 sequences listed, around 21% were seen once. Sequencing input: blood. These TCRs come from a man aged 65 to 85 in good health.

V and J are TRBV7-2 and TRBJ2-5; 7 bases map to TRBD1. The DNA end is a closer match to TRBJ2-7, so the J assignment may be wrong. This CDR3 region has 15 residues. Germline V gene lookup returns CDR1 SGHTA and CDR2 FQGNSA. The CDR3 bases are TGTGCCAGCAGCTTCAAAACAGGGGCCTCCTACGAGCAGTACTTC. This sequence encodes CASSFKTGASYEQYF.

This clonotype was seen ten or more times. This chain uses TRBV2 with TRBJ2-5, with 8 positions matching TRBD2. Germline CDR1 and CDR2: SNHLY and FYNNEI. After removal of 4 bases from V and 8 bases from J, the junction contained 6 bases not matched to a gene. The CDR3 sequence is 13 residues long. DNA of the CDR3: TGTGCCAGCAGTGTGGGACTAGTCGGAACCCAGTACTTC. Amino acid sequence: CASSVGLVGTQYF.

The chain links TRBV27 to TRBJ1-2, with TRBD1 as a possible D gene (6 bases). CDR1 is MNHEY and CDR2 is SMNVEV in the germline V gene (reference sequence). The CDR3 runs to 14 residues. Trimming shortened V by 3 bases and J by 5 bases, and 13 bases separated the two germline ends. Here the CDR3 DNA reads TGTGCCAGCAGTTTCGCTGGACAGAGTTATGGCTACACCTTC. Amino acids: CASSFAGQSYGYTF.

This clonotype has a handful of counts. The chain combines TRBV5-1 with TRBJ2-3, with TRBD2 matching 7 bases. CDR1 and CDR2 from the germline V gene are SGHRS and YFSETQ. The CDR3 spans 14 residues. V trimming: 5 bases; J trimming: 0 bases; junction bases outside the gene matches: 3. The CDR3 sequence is CASRRGESTDTQYF. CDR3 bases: TGCGCCAGCAGACGGGGGGAAAGCACAGATACGCAGTATTTT.

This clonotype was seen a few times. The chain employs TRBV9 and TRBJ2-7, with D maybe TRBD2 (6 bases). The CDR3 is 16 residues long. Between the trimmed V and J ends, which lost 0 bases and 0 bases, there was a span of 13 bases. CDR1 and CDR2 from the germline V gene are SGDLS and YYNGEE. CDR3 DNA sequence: TGTGCCAGCAGCGTAGGCGGGACCGCAGTCTCCTACGAGCAGTACTTC. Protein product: CASSVGGTAVSYEQYF.

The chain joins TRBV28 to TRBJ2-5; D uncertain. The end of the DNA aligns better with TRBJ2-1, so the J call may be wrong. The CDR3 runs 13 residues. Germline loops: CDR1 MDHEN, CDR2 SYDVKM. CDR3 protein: CASMDYRYNEQFF. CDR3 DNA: TGTGCCAGCATGGATTACCGCTACAATGAGCAGTTCTTC.

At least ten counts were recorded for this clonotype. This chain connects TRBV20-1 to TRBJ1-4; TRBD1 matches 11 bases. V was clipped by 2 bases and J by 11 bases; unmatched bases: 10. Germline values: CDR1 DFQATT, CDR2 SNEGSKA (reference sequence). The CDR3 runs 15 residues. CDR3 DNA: TGCAGTGCTAGATCTCCGGGACAGGGGGTCGTGAAACTGTTTTTT. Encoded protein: CSARSPGQGVVKLFF.

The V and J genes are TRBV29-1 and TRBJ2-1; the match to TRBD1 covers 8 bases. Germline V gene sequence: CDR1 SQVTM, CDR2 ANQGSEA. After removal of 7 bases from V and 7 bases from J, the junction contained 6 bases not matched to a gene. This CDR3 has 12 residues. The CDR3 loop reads CSANRGVNEQFF. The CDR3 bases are TGCAGCGCAAACAGGGGGGTAAATGAGCAGTTCTTC.

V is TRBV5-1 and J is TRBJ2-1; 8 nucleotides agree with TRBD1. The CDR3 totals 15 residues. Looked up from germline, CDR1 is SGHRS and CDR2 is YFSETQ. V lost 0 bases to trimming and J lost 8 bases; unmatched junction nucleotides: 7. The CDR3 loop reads CASSLATGGVDEQFF. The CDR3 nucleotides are TGCGCCAGCAGCTTGGCCACAGGGGGTGTCGATGAGCAGTTCTTC.

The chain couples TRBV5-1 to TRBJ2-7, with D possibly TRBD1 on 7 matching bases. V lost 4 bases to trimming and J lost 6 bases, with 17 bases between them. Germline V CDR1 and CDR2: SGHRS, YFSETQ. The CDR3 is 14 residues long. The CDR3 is CASSTLNQGGEQYF. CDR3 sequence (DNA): TGCGCCAGCAGCACCCTAAACCAGGGGGGCGAGCAGTACTTC.

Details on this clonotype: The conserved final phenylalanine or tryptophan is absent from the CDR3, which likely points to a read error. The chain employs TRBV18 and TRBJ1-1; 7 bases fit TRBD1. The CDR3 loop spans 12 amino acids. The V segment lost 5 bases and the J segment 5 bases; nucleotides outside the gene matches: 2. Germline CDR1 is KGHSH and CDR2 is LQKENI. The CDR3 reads CASSSDRTEAFL. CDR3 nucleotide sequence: TGTGCCAGCTCATCGGACAGGACTGAAGCTTTCTTG.

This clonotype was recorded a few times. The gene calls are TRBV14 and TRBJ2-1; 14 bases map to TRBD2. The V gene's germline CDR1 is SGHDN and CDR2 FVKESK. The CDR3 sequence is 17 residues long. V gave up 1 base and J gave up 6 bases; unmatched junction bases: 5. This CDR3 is CASSQGGLAGVVNEQFF. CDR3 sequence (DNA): TGTGCCAGCAGCCAAGGGGGACTAGCGGGAGTCGTCAATGAGCAGTTCTTC.

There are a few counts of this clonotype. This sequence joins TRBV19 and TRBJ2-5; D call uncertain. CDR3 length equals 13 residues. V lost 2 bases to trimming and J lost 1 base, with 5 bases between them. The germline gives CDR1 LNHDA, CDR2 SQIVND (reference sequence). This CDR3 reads CASSIQVQETQYF. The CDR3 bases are TGTGCCAGTAGTATACAGGTCCAAGAGACCCAGTACTTC.

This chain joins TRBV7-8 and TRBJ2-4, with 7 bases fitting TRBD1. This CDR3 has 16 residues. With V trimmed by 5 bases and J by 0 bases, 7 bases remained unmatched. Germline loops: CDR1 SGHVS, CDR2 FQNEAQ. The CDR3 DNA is TGTGCCAGCAGCGGACAGGCGAAGGGAGCCAAAAACATTCAGTACTTC. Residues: CASSGQAKGAKNIQYF. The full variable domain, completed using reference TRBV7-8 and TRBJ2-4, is GAGVSQSPRYKVAKRGQDVALRCDPISGHVSLFWYQQALGQGPEFLTYFQNEAQLDKSGLPSDRFFAERPEGSVSTLKIQRTQQEDSAVYLCASSGQAKGAKNIQYFGAGTRLSVL.

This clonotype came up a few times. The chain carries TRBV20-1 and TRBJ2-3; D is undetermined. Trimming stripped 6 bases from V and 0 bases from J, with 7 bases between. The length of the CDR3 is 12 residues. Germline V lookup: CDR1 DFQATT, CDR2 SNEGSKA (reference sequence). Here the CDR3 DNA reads TGCAGTGCCCCCCGGAGCACAGATACGCAGTATTTT. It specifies CSAPRSTDTQYF.

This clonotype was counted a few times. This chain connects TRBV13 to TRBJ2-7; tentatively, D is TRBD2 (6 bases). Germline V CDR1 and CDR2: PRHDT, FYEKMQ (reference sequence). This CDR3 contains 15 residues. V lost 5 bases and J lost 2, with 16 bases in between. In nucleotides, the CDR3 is TGTGCCAGCAGCCCGGCGGGATATGAAACCTACGAGCAGTACTTC. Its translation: CASSPAGYETYEQYF.

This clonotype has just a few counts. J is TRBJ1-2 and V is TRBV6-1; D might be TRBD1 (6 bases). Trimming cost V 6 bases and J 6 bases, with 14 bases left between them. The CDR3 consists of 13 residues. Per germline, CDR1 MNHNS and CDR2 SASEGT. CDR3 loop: CASRLQGYDGYTF. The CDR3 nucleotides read TGTGCCAGCAGATTACAGGGCTACGATGGCTACACCTTC.

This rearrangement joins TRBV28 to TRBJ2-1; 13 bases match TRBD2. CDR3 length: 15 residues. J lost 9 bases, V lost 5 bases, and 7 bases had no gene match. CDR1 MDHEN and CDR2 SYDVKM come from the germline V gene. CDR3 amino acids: CASSGGLAGYAEQFF. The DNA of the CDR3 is TGTGCCAGCAGTGGGGGACTAGCGGGATACGCTGAGCAGTTCTTC.